The 14 T cell receptor beta chains below were found in one sample sequenced in a study of cytomegalovirus exposure and HLA in healthy donors. Vbeta (60) and Jbeta (13) primers were used in the PCR. Clones were read by immunoSEQ multiplex PCR, and TCRdb kept only the in-frame ones, dropping some. Among about 140,000 clones listed, roughly 71% were seen once. The sample was PBMCs. These receptors originate from a woman in her forties in good health and CMV-seronegative.

This clone showed up just once. The chain recombines TRBV5-1 with TRBJ1-6, with 9 bases matching TRBD1. Trimming at V came to 0 bases and at J to 3 bases, leaving 4 bases not matched to a gene. Germline-derived CDR1 and CDR2 are SGHRS and YFSETQ. The CDR3 is 17 residues long. The CDR3: CASSLGTGVFYNSPLHF. The CDR3 region has the DNA TGCGCCAGCAGCTTGGGGACAGGGGTTTTCTATAATTCACCCCTCCACTTT.

The V and J genes are TRBV4-3 and TRBJ1-1, with D unclear. Germline loops: CDR1 LGHNA, CDR2 YSLEER. This CDR3 is built from 14 residues. Deletions cut 1 base from V and 1 base from J, with 7 bases between. The CDR3 spells CASSQVLQNTEAFF. In DNA form, the CDR3 reads TGCGCCAGCAGCCAAGTACTGCAGAACACTGAAGCTTTCTTT.

CDR3 sequence: CASSLQGAGTEAFF. The CDR3 DNA sequence: TGTGCCAGCAGCCTACAGGGGGCAGGCACTGAAGCTTTCTTT. The chain couples TRBV13 to TRBJ1-1; 9 nucleotides match TRBD1. V trimming: 5 bases; J trimming: 4 bases; junction bases outside the gene matches: 5. CDR3 length: 14 residues. In germline, CDR1 is PRHDT, CDR2 FYEKMQ (reference sequence). Based on the CDR3 plus reference TRBV13 and TRBJ1-1, the full variable domain is AAGVIQSPRHLIKEKRETATLKCYPIPRHDTVYWYQQGPGQDPQFLISFYEKMQSDKGSIPDRFSAQQFSDYHSELNMSSLELGDSALYFCASSLQGAGTEAFFGQGTRLTVV.

As for this clone: The junction departs from the called germline gene at one end, perhaps through a read error. This rearrangement joins TRBV5-3 to TRBJ1-5; D is unclear. TRBV5-3 is sorted into the ORF group, with uncertain function. The CDR3 sequence is 13 residues long. The CDR3 DNA reads as TGTGCCAGAAGCCAGAGGCGCAATCAGCCTCAGCATTTT. Protein sequence: CARSQRRNQPQHF.

The rearrangement links TRBV27 to TRBJ1-1; D uncertain. V was shortened by 7 bases and J by 5 bases, with 20 bases between the two germline ends. The germline V gene has CDR1 MNHEY and CDR2 SMNVEV (reference sequence). The CDR3 is 15 residues long. The CDR3 DNA follows: TGTGCCAGCAAGTTAAGGAGGGATAGAAATACTGAAGCTTTCTTT. This translates into CASKLRRDRNTEAFF.

The chain combines TRBV30 with TRBJ1-1; possible D gene TRBD1, 6 bases. Trimming cost V 3 bases and J 0 bases, with 11 bases left between them. The CDR3 has 14 amino acids. Looked up from germline, CDR1 is GTSNPN and CDR2 is SVGIG (reference sequence). The CDR3 loop is CAWRRGGLNTEAFF. As DNA, the CDR3 is TGTGCCTGGAGACGGGGGGGGCTGAACACTGAAGCTTTCTTT. The variable domain in full, completed from reference TRBV30 and TRBJ1-1, reads SQTIHQWPATLVQPVGSPLSLECTVEGTSNPNLYWYRQAAGRGLQLLFYSVGIGQISSEVPQNLSASRPQDRQFILSSKKLLLSDSGFYLCAWRRGGLNTEAFFGQGTRLTVV.

The chain couples TRBV5-6 to TRBJ1-6; tentatively, D is TRBD1 (6 bases). The CDR3 is made up of 17 amino acids. Germline CDR1 is SGHDT and CDR2 is YYEEEE. Trimming took 6 bases from V and 10 from J, leaving 26 bases between them. This CDR3 reads CASTLHFGGRVGSPLHF. The CDR3 nucleotides read TGTGCCAGCACTCTCCACTTCGGGGGGCGGGTAGGATCACCCCTCCACTTT.

The chain links TRBV9 to TRBJ1-2, with D unclear. Trimming removed 1 base at V and 7 bases at J, with 11 bases between. Germline CDR1 SGDLS, CDR2 YYNGEE. The CDR3 runs 13 residues. The CDR3: CASSVNTRGGYTF. The CDR3 coding sequence is TGTGCCAGCAGCGTAAACACGCGGGGTGGCTACACCTTC.

This clone is a singleton in its sample. V is TRBV7-2 and J is TRBJ2-5, with 12 bases that match TRBD2. V was pared by 5 bases and J by 5 bases, with 6 bases of the junction left unmatched. This CDR3 contains 15 residues. Germline V CDR1 and CDR2: SGHTA, FQGNSA. DNA for the CDR3: TGTGCCAGCAGCCCTAGCGGGGGGGCCGAGGAGACCCAGTACTTC. It yields the protein CASSPSGGAEETQYF.

This chain links TRBV29-1 with TRBJ2-2; D may be TRBD2 (6 bases). With 7 bases removed from V and 7 bases from J, the gap between germline ends came to 16 bases. Germline V gene lookup returns CDR1 SQVTM and CDR2 ANQGSEA. This CDR3 region has 13 residues. The CDR3: CSAGTPRSGELFF. CDR3 nucleotides: TGCAGCGCCGGGACTCCCAGGAGCGGGGAGCTGTTTTTT.

The chain employs TRBV30 and TRBJ2-3, with 14 bases fitting TRBD2. Germline V gene data show CDR1 as GTSNPN and CDR2 as SVGIG (reference sequence). This CDR3 has 17 amino acids. The trim removed 0 bases at V and 1 base at J, leaving 3 bases unmatched. The CDR3 DNA follows: TGTGCCTGGAGTGTGGGGACTAGCGGGGGCCGCACAGATACGCAGTATTTT. Protein product: CAWSVGTSGGRTDTQYF.

The chain joins TRBV7-8 to TRBJ1-2; a weak D match, TRBD1 (6 bases). The CDR3 runs to 13 residues. Trimming stripped 5 bases from V and 8 bases from J, with 15 bases between. Germline V gene lookup returns CDR1 SGHVS and CDR2 FQNEAQ. CDR3 nucleotides: TGTGCCAGCAGCCCAGATCGGGGGGGCGGCTACACCTTC. Translating it yields CASSPDRGGGYTF.

The chain has TRBV6-1 and TRBJ2-3, with D hard to call. From germline, CDR1 is MNHNS and CDR2 SASEGT. Trimming cost V 0 bases and J 6 bases, with 16 bases left between them. This CDR3 comprises 16 residues. The CDR3 protein is CASSEAELVTGDTQYF. The DNA for the CDR3 is TGTGCCAGCAGTGAAGCGGAGTTAGTCACGGGTGATACGCAGTATTTT.

This chain connects TRBV7-8 to TRBJ1-2; TRBD1 matches 7 bases. Unmatched junction bases numbered 8, after V lost 3 bases and J lost 4 bases. The CDR3 has 15 residues. Germline V CDR1 and CDR2: SGHVS, FQNEAQ. The CDR3 is CASSFSDRPVYGYTF. The CDR3 DNA is TGTGCCAGCAGCTTCTCGGACAGGCCCGTCTATGGCTACACCTTC.